This T cell receptor beta chain was obtained from a study of T-cell memory formation after mild COVID-19. Whole-study context: The two donors had largely donor-specific TCR clusters. Whole-study findings and limits: Certain responding clones were present in pre-infection memory, suggesting participation of cross-reactive memory.

V was trimmed by 3 bases and J by 8 bases, leaving 13 bases between them. There are 13 residues in the CDR3. Germline-derived CDR1 and CDR2 are MNHEY and SMNVEV (reference sequence). With constant-segment primers, 5'RACE yielded cDNA libraries of TCR alpha and TCR beta that carried sample barcodes and UMIs. TCRdb independently ran MiXCR on the 5' RACE reads; one entry per CDR3 protein. The table has approximately 560,000 distinct CDR3 sequences, 15% to 20% seen once. This clonotype was detected only a few times. The antigen is not known. The source material was PBMCs or a T cell subset sorted from them (not recorded which). The chain has TRBV27 and TRBJ1-1, with D possibly matching TRBD1 (6 bases). The origin of this receptor is an adult woman who had mild COVID-19 (a few samples of this study predate the infection). Cell type and time point are not known. The CDR3 coding sequence is TGTGCCAGCAGTTTCGTACAGGGTAGGGAAGCTTTCTTT. This sequence encodes CASSFVQGREAFF.